The 26 T cell receptor beta chains in this list originate from one sample, sequenced in a study of shared clonotypes between healthy human individuals. Produced via immunoSEQ multiplex PCR; TCRdb's table is partial and in-frame only. The repertoire includes approximately 400,000 clones, 90% to 98% of them detected once, and 0.32% sits in the top ten. Input material: memory CD8+ T cells sorted from blood. Indicated subset: CD45RO+ cells pooled with CCR7-negative TemRA cells. These receptors all stem from a man aged 25-45 years in good health.

This chain's CDR3 is CASSYGTGTYGYTF. The CDR3, as DNA: TGTGCCAGCAGTTACGGGACAGGGACCTATGGCTACACCTTC. The chain uses TRBV6-6 and TRBJ1-2, with 9 nucleotides matching TRBD1. The junction had 2 bases not matched to a gene; V was cut back by 2 bases and J by 4 bases. Germline CDR1 and CDR2: MNHNY and SVGAGI (reference sequence). This CDR3 has 14 amino acids.

This sequence joins TRBV30 and TRBJ1-2; the D is unclear. The V end lost 2 bases, the J end lost 8 bases, and 12 bases lay between the germline ends. There are 12 residues in the CDR3. Germline-derived CDR1 and CDR2 are GTSNPN and SVGIG (reference sequence). CDR3 sequence: CAWSKGVWGYTF. CDR3 bases: TGTGCCTGGAGTAAGGGAGTCTGGGGCTACACCTTC.

The chain is built from TRBV25-1 and TRBJ2-7; D is perhaps TRBD1 or TRBD2 (5 bases each). V was clipped by 7 bases and J by 0 bases, with 10 bases between them. CDR1 is MGHDK and CDR2 is SYGVNS in the germline V gene. The length of the CDR3 is 13 residues. CDR3 sequence (DNA): TGTGCCAGCAAGAGGGGAACCTCCTACGAGCAGTACTTC. It translates to CASKRGTSYEQYF.

V usage is TRBV7-2 and J usage is TRBJ2-3; D is ambiguous. This CDR3 contains 14 residues. The V gene lost 5 bases and the J gene lost 2 bases, with 11 bases spanning the gap. The germline V gene encodes CDR1 SGHTA and CDR2 FQGNSA. Here the CDR3 reads CASSLIGYTDTQYF. DNA for the CDR3: TGTGCCAGCAGCCTAATCGGTTACACAGATACGCAGTATTTT.

This clone has a single count. The rearrangement joins TRBV7-9 to TRBJ2-5; a possible D gene is TRBD1 (6 bases). The germline gives CDR1 SEHNR, CDR2 FQNEAQ (reference sequence). Trimming took off 5 bases at V and 4 bases at J, with 14 bases between the two ends. The CDR3 runs to 14 residues. CDR3 residues: CASSNTRGSETQYF. CDR3 nucleotide sequence: TGTGCCAGCAGCAACACGAGGGGGTCAGAGACCCAGTACTTC.

In its sample, this clone was seen once. J is TRBJ2-7 and V is TRBV9, with 9 nucleotides matching TRBD2. Germline lookup yields CDR1 SGDLS and CDR2 YYNGEE. V lost 0 bases, J lost 4 bases, and 2 bases stayed unmatched. This CDR3 region has 14 residues. CDR3 bases: TGTGCCAGCAGCGTAGCTAGCGGGACGTACGAGCAGTACTTC. This translates into CASSVASGTYEQYF.

This sequence joins TRBV10-2 and TRBJ2-1; the D call may be TRBD1 or TRBD2 (6 bases each). Between the trimmed V and J ends, which lost 6 bases and 0 bases, there was a span of 27 bases. From germline, CDR1 is WSHSY and CDR2 SAAADI. This CDR3 region has 20 residues. For the CDR3, the DNA is TGCGCCAGCAGCGGGGGCCTGAATAAAATGAGTACCTCCTCCTACAATGAGCAGTTCTTC. Its translation: CASSGGLNKMSTSSYNEQFF.

The V gene is TRBV6-4, the J gene TRBJ2-7, with D maybe TRBD1 (6 bases). CDR1 is MRHNA and CDR2 is SNTAGT in the germline V gene. Trimming pared 11 bases from V and 1 base from J, leaving 12 bases between. The CDR3 runs 12 residues. The CDR3 DNA reads as TGTGCCCCGGGACAAAAATCCTACGAGCAGTACTTC. This codes for CAPGQKSYEQYF.

The chain has TRBV7-9 and TRBJ2-7; either TRBD1 or TRBD2 may fit D (5 bases each). Trimming stripped 8 bases from V and 0 bases from J, with 11 bases between. Germline loops: CDR1 SEHNR, CDR2 FQNEAQ (reference sequence). The CDR3 contains 13 residues. CDR3 residues: CASHGATSYEQYF. The CDR3 DNA is TGTGCCAGCCACGGGGCTACCTCCTACGAGCAGTACTTC.

The chain employs TRBV20-1 and TRBJ2-1, with D perhaps matching TRBD2 (5 bases). Germline CDR1 reads DFQATT; CDR2 reads SNEGSKA (reference sequence). The CDR3 covers 10 residues. Trimming stripped 6 bases from V and 9 bases from J, with 9 bases between. The CDR3 DNA sequence: TGCAGTGCATATAGCGTTGAGCAGTTCTTC. Translated, it gives CSAYSVEQFF.

The chain combines TRBV7-2 with TRBJ2-7; 9 bases line up with TRBD1. V shed 5 bases and J 3 bases; nucleotides not matched to a gene: 11. The length of the CDR3 is 16 residues. Germline V gene data show CDR1 as SGHTA and CDR2 as FQGNSA. The CDR3 coding sequence is TGTGCCAGCAGCGGAGTTCCCGGGACAGGGATCTACGAGCAGTACTTC. Protein product: CASSGVPGTGIYEQYF. The variable domain in full, completed from reference TRBV7-2 and TRBJ2-7, reads GAGVSQSPSNKVTEKGKDVELRCDPISGHTALYWYRQSLGQGLEFLIYFQGNSAPDKSGLPSDRFSAERTGGSVSTLTIQRTQQEDSAVYLCASSGVPGTGIYEQYFGPGTRLTVT.

The gene calls are TRBV30 and TRBJ1-4, with a possible D match to TRBD1 (6 bases). The V gene lost 3 bases and the J gene lost 9 bases, with 17 bases spanning the gap. The CDR3 is 14 residues long. The germline V gene has CDR1 GTSNPN and CDR2 SVGIG (reference sequence). The DNA of the CDR3 is TGTGCCTGGAGCACCGCCGCCGGACAGAAAAAACTGTTTTTT. Amino acids: CAWSTAAGQKKLFF.

The gene calls are TRBV6-1 and TRBJ2-1; the match to TRBD1 covers 7 bases. The CDR3 is made up of 13 amino acids. Germline values: CDR1 MNHNS, CDR2 SASEGT. Germline trimming cut 4 bases from V and 7 bases from J; bases unmatched to any gene: 4. This CDR3 is CASSVKTGNEQFF. CDR3 coding DNA: TGTGCCAGCAGTGTGAAGACAGGGAATGAGCAGTTCTTC.

The chain carries TRBV7-8 and TRBJ1-1, with D perhaps matching TRBD1 (6 bases). The CDR3 runs 17 residues. The V gene's germline CDR1 is SGHVS and CDR2 FQNEAQ. V was trimmed by 0 bases and J by 0 bases, leaving 14 bases between them. In DNA form, the CDR3 reads TGTGCCAGCAGCTTAGCGAGGACAGCGTTTATGAACACTGAAGCTTTCTTT. This translates into CASSLARTAFMNTEAFF.

V and J are TRBV4-2 and TRBJ2-1; the D gene is possibly TRBD1 (5 bases). Germline V CDR1 and CDR2: LGHNA, YNFKEQ. The CDR3 is 16 amino acids. Trimming stripped 0 bases from V and 6 bases from J, with 15 bases between. The CDR3 bases are TGTGCCAGCAGCCAAGATAAAAGGGGAAGGGGCAATGAGCAGTTCTTC. Residues: CASSQDKRGRGNEQFF.

This clone was seen just once. The rearrangement uses TRBV6-1 and TRBJ1-6; D remains ambiguous. With 6 bases removed from V and 5 bases from J, the gap between germline ends came to 11 bases. The germline V gene encodes CDR1 MNHNS and CDR2 SASEGT. The CDR3 is made up of 14 amino acids. CDR3 bases: TGTGCCAGCAGCAATGGTCTGGATAATTCACCCCTCCACTTT. Translated, it gives CASSNGLDNSPLHF.

The rearrangement joins TRBV7-8 to TRBJ2-4; the D gene is possibly TRBD2 (6 bases). Germline V gives CDR1 SGHVS, CDR2 FQNEAQ. Trimming shortened V by 1 base and J by 1 base, and 11 bases separated the two germline ends. The CDR3 totals 16 residues. For the CDR3, the DNA is TGTGCCAGCAGCTTAGGTGGGGGGACCGCCAAAAACATTCAGTACTTC. Amino acid sequence: CASSLGGGTAKNIQYF. The complete variable domain, with remaining parts taken from reference TRBV7-8 and TRBJ2-4, reads GAGVSQSPRYKVAKRGQDVALRCDPISGHVSLFWYQQALGQGPEFLTYFQNEAQLDKSGLPSDRFFAERPEGSVSTLKIQRTQQEDSAVYLCASSLGGGTAKNIQYFGAGTRLSVL.

This chain links TRBV6-6 with TRBJ1-5; possible D gene TRBD1, 5 bases. Trimming cost V 8 bases and J 2 bases, with 19 bases left between them. The CDR3 runs 16 residues. CDR1 is MNHNY and CDR2 is SVGAGI in the germline V gene (reference sequence). CDR3 residues: CASGPAGSGGNQPQHF. The CDR3 DNA is TGTGCCAGCGGTCCCGCAGGGAGCGGGGGCAATCAGCCCCAGCATTTT.

The chain carries TRBV6-6 and TRBJ2-7; the D gene could be TRBD1 or TRBD2 (5 bases each). This CDR3 has 15 amino acids. Trimming took off 5 bases at V and 1 base at J, with 15 bases between the two ends. Germline CDR1 and CDR2: MNHNY and SVGAGI (reference sequence). CDR3 protein: CASSTLRDRSYEQYF. CDR3 DNA sequence: TGTGCCAGCAGTACGCTCCGGGACCGTTCCTACGAGCAGTACTTC.

The chain is built from TRBV9 and TRBJ1-3; tentative D call: TRBD1 (6 bases). Germline lookup yields CDR1 SGDLS and CDR2 YYNGEE. This CDR3 is built from 17 residues. Trimming took 0 bases from V and 0 from J, leaving 13 bases between them. CDR3 sequence (DNA): TGTGCCAGCAGCGTAGCTACGGGGGCAGCCTCTGGAAACACCATATATTTT. This codes for CASSVATGAASGNTIYF. Combining the CDR3 with reference TRBV9 and TRBJ1-3 gives the whole variable domain DSGVTQTPKHLITATGQRVTLRCSPRSGDLSVYWYQQSLDQGLQFLIQYYNGEERAKGNILERFSAQQFPDLHSELNLSSLELGDSALYFCASSVATGAASGNTIYFGEGSWLTVV.

This sequence joins TRBV28 and TRBJ2-5; 9 bases agree with TRBD1. Germline CDR1 reads MDHEN; CDR2 reads SYDVKM. Trimming removed 6 bases from V and 2 bases from J; junction bases left unmatched: 13. The CDR3 loop spans 17 amino acids. The CDR3 bases are TGTGCCAGCAGCTCGGGGACAGGGAGCTTGCGGCAAGAGACCCAGTACTTC. Translation: CASSSGTGSLRQETQYF.

J is TRBJ1-5 and V is TRBV5-1; D unclear. From germline, CDR1 is SGHRS and CDR2 YFSETQ. The CDR3 length is 20 residues. V lost 0 bases, J lost 1 base, and 23 bases lay in between. The CDR3 region has the DNA TGCGCCAGCAGCTTGGGCTATATCGGGCAGACTAAGGTAAGCAATCAGCCCCAGCATTTT. The encoded protein is CASSLGYIGQTKVSNQPQHF.

The chain joins TRBV7-8 to TRBJ2-7; 8 bases agree with TRBD2. Trimming removed 2 bases from V and 7 bases from J; junction bases left unmatched: 7. CDR3 size: 14 residues. CDR1 SGHVS and CDR2 FQNEAQ come from the germline V gene. CDR3 protein: CASSLLAGGPEQYF. CDR3 bases: TGTGCCAGCAGCTTACTAGCGGGCGGCCCTGAGCAGTACTTC.

V is TRBV7-2 and J is TRBJ2-5; D may be TRBD2 (5 bases). CDR3 length: 13 amino acids. Trimming stripped 3 bases from V and 2 bases from J, with 7 bases between. Germline lookup yields CDR1 SGHTA and CDR2 FQGNSA. CDR3 DNA: TGTGCCAGCAGCTTTCGGGGTCAAGAGACCCAGTACTTC. Protein: CASSFRGQETQYF.

This clone came up once. The rearrangement links TRBV6-5 to TRBJ1-1; D ambiguous. Germline CDR1 MNHEY, CDR2 SVGAGI. V lost 0 bases and J 3 bases, leaving 11 bases between the germline ends. This CDR3 is built from 15 residues. Here the CDR3 reads CASSYSAHGDTEAFF. In nucleotides, the CDR3 is TGTGCCAGCAGTTACTCGGCCCACGGTGACACTGAAGCTTTCTTT.

The chain links TRBV6-5 to TRBJ1-1, with 7 bases matching TRBD1. Germline-derived CDR1 and CDR2 are MNHEY and SVGAGI. J gave up 0 bases and V 9 bases, and 7 bases lay outside the gene matches. This CDR3 has 14 residues. The CDR3 region has the DNA TGTGCCAGGAGAGGGGGCGAGGTGAACACTGAAGCTTTCTTT. Its translation is CARRGGEVNTEAFF.